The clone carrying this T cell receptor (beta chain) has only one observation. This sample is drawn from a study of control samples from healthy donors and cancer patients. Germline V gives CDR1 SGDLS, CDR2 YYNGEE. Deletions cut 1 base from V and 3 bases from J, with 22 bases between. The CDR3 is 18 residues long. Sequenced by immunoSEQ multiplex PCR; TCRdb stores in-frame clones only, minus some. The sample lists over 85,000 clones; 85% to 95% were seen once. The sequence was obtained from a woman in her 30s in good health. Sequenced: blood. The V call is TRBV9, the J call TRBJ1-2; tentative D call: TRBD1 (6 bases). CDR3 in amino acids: CASSVSKQENRDDYGYTF. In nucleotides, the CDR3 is TGTGCCAGCAGCGTATCTAAACAAGAAAACAGGGATGACTATGGCTACACCTTC.